This is a list of T cell receptor beta chains from one sample in a study of T-cell reconstitution after alpha-beta-depleted transplantation in children. Using its own MiXCR run on the PCR reads, TCRdb lists one record per CDR3 protein. The sample has roughly 500,000 distinct CDR3 sequences, 18% seen once; the top ten hold over 3%. Specimen: PBMCs from the stem cell graft donor, collected from the stem cell graft. Receptors originate from a human donor who donated a stem cell graft to a child with acute lymphoblastic leukemia. Both conserved end residues are part of each CDR3. Fields, in order: V gene, CDR3 protein.

>TRBV7-8
CASSLAKTGADYGYTF
>TRBV28
CASSLDPRGTEAFF
>TRBV27
CASSPTSDEQFF
>TRBV24-1
CATSDPLGLAEYQETQYF
>TRBV27
CASSLRAASYEQYF
>TRBV13
CASSLTGLAGNEQYF
>TRBV12-3/TRBV12-4
CASSNPGGRETNYGYTF
>TRBV10-3
CAISEWYPGELFF
>TRBV20-1
CSARPLRSSQETQYF
>TRBV4-1
CASSLLAGALETQYF
>TRBV29-1
CSAAPLNQGPYEQYF
>TRBV27
CASSTPGTFIEQFF
>TRBV11-2
CASSLDLPSTEAFF
>TRBV27
CASSWDRVNYGYTF
>TRBV27
CASSPLRSGASSYEQYF
>TRBV4-1
CASSRPGLAGINEQFF